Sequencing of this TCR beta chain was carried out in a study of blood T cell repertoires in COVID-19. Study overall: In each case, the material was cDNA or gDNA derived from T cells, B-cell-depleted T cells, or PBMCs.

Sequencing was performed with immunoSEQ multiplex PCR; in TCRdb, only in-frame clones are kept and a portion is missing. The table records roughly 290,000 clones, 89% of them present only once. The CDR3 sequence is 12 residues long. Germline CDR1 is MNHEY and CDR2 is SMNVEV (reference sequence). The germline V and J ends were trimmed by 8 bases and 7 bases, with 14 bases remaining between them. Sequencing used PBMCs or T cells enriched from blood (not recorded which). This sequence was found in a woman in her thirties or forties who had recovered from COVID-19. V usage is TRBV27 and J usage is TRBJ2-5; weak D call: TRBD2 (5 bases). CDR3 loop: CASAALRGTQYF. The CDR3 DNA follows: TGTGCCAGCGCAGCCCTTCGGGGGACCCAGTACTTC.